These 26 T cell receptor beta chains originate from one sample sequenced in a study of PD-L1 blockade in urothelial cancer. The time point denotes: peripheral blood 6 weeks after treatment start. Data came from immunoSEQ multiplex PCR; TCRdb stores just in-frame clones and leaves some out. The sample records 35,000 to 45,000 clones, about 90% being singletons. The sample here was PBMCs, taken around atezolizumab (anti-PD-L1) treatment. These receptors were taken from a man between 70 and 80 years old with urothelial cancer.

The rearrangement uses TRBV19 and TRBJ1-5; D gene unclear. The germline CDR1 and CDR2 sequences are LNHDA and SQIVND (reference sequence). V gave up 0 bases and J gave up 4 bases, with 4 bases separating them. The CDR3 covers 13 residues. The CDR3 DNA sequence: TGTGCCAGTAGTATAGATGTAAATCAGCCCCAGCATTTT. This translates into CASSIDVNQPQHF.

This sequence joins TRBV27 and TRBJ2-7; 7 bases agree with TRBD2. Germline CDR1 MNHEY, CDR2 SMNVEV (reference sequence). The CDR3 contains 13 residues. Germline trimming cut 8 bases from V and 8 bases from J; bases unmatched to any gene: 12. Here the CDR3 reads CASATSASRKQYF. CDR3 bases: TGTGCCAGCGCAACTAGCGCCAGTAGAAAGCAGTACTTC.

This clone was recorded only once. V gene TRBV21-1 combines with J gene TRBJ2-7; the table's D call, TRBD2, was not checked against the DNA. TRBV21-1 is assigned pseudogene status. The CDR3 is 11 amino acids. The CDR3 reads CASTKDPGEYF. The CDR3, as DNA: TGTGCCAGCACGAAAGACCCGGGGGAGTACTTC.

V and J are TRBV6-1 and TRBJ1-2, with D maybe TRBD1 (5 bases). V lost 6 bases and J lost 4, with 9 bases in between. CDR1 is MNHNS and CDR2 is SASEGT in the germline V gene. CDR3 length: 12 amino acids. This CDR3 reads CASSPGVYGYTF. Here the CDR3 DNA reads TGTGCCAGCAGCCCGGGGGTCTATGGCTACACCTTC.

This sequence joins TRBV5-1 and TRBJ2-1; 9 bases agree with TRBD2. CDR3 length equals 16 residues. With V trimmed by 4 bases and J by 7 bases, 12 bases remained unmatched. Germline V lookup: CDR1 SGHRS, CDR2 YFSETQ. CDR3 nucleotide sequence: TGCGCCAGCAGCGAAAACCTAGCGGGGCGGGGGAATGAGCAGTTCTTC. As protein: CASSENLAGRGNEQFF.

In DNA, the CDR3 is TGCGCCAGCAGCCCCGGGACTAGTATTGGAGAGACCCAGTACTTC. It is translated as CASSPGTSIGETQYF. The chain employs TRBV5-1 and TRBJ2-5, with 8 bases identical to TRBD2. The V gene's germline CDR1 is SGHRS and CDR2 YFSETQ. With V trimmed by 4 bases and J by 4 bases, 9 bases remained unmatched. This CDR3 region has 15 residues.

J is TRBJ2-4 and V is TRBV15; maybe TRBD2 (5 bases). Germline V gene lookup returns CDR1 LNHNV and CDR2 YYDKDF (reference sequence). CDR3 length: 13 residues. V was clipped by 1 base and J by 11 bases, with 12 bases between them. Here the CDR3 reads CATSRAGTNVQYF. In DNA, the CDR3 is TGTGCCACCAGCAGAGCGGGAACTAACGTTCAGTACTTC.

The chain joins TRBV19 to TRBJ2-7, with D hard to call. V was trimmed by 10 bases and J by 0 bases, leaving 19 bases between them. The CDR3 is 15 amino acids. Germline assignment: CDR1 LNHDA and CDR2 SQIVND (reference sequence). The CDR3 spells CATRLKPSSSYEQYF. CDR3 DNA: TGTGCCACCCGACTTAAGCCGTCTAGCTCCTACGAGCAGTACTTC.

V is TRBV4-2 and J is TRBJ2-2; D ambiguous. CDR1 and CDR2 from the germline V gene are LGHNA and YNFKEQ. V lost 1 base and J lost 4, with 13 bases in between. The CDR3 consists of 16 residues. CDR3 DNA sequence: TGTGCCAGCAGCCAAGGCAACAGAGTTTTCACCGGGGAGCTGTTTTTT. Amino acid sequence: CASSQGNRVFTGELFF.

The genes are TRBV7-2 and TRBJ2-1; 7 nucleotides match TRBD1. This CDR3 comprises 13 residues. Trimming took 6 bases from V and 5 from J; bases not matched to a gene: 4. Germline V CDR1 and CDR2: SGHTA, FQGNSA. The chain's CDR3 is CASSRQGNNEQFF. CDR3 in DNA: TGTGCCAGCAGTAGACAGGGAAACAATGAGCAGTTCTTC.

The chain has TRBV18 and TRBJ2-7; 10 bases agree with TRBD2. From germline, CDR1 is KGHSH and CDR2 LQKENI. The CDR3 length is 15 residues. J gave up 6 bases and V 0 bases, and 5 bases lay outside the gene matches. CDR3 residues: CASSPPLAGDREQYF. The CDR3 DNA follows: TGTGCCAGCTCACCACCCCTAGCGGGAGATCGCGAGCAGTACTTC.

The chain links TRBV18 to TRBJ1-1; D may be TRBD1 (5 bases). The length of the CDR3 is 16 residues. Germline values: CDR1 KGHSH, CDR2 LQKENI. V lost 6 bases, J lost 0 bases, and 17 bases lay in between. The CDR3 region is CASSTATPFMNTEAFF. For the CDR3, the DNA is TGTGCCAGCTCGACAGCGACACCGTTCATGAACACTGAAGCTTTCTTT.

The rearrangement links TRBV6-1 to TRBJ2-1; weak D call: TRBD1 (5 bases). The V and J ends lost 3 bases and 5 bases respectively, with 17 bases between them. The germline V gene encodes CDR1 MNHNS and CDR2 SASEGT. The CDR3 runs to 16 residues. The chain's CDR3 is CASSDGVGRPNNEQFF. In DNA form, the CDR3 reads TGTGCCAGCAGTGATGGCGTGGGGCGGCCGAACAATGAGCAGTTCTTC.

The chain joins TRBV6-5 to TRBJ2-5, with 9 bases aligning to TRBD2. The CDR3 spans 14 residues. Germline CDR1 is MNHEY and CDR2 is SVGAGI. Trimming took 6 bases from V and 5 from J; bases not matched to a gene: 7. CDR3 protein: CASSSGGRGETQYF. As DNA, the CDR3 is TGTGCCAGCAGCTCAGGCGGGAGGGGGGAGACCCAGTACTTC.

The V call is TRBV9, the J call TRBJ2-5, with TRBD1 matching 8 bases. Trimming removed 4 bases from V and 5 bases from J; junction bases left unmatched: 10. The CDR3 length is 15 residues. Looked up from germline, CDR1 is SGDLS and CDR2 is YYNGEE. CDR3 residues: CASSSGQGKGETQYF. CDR3 bases: TGTGCCAGCAGCTCCGGACAGGGAAAGGGGGAGACCCAGTACTTC.

This rearrangement joins TRBV18 to TRBJ2-1, with TRBD2 identical over 8 bases. Looked up from germline, CDR1 is KGHSH and CDR2 is LQKENI. The CDR3 is 16 amino acids. The trim removed 0 bases at V and 4 bases at J, leaving 5 bases unmatched. The chain's CDR3 is CASSPPQRGFYNEQFF. CDR3 in DNA: TGTGCCAGCTCACCACCACAGCGGGGGTTTTACAATGAGCAGTTCTTC.

This clone was seen only once. CDR3 DNA sequence: TGCGCCAGCAGCTTAACAGGGTACCGTACCTACGAGCAGTACTTC. It is translated as CASSLTGYRTYEQYF. The J gene is TRBJ2-7, the V gene TRBV5-1, with D tentatively TRBD1 (6 bases). Trimming left V 2 bases short and J 2 bases short, with 14 bases between. Per germline, CDR1 SGHRS and CDR2 YFSETQ. This CDR3 has 15 amino acids. The full variable domain, with the rest looked up from reference TRBV5-1 and TRBJ2-7, is KAGVTQTPRYLIKTRGQQVTLSCSPISGHRSVSWYQQTPGQGLQFLFEYFSETQRNKGNFPGRFSGRQFSNSRSEMNVSTLELGDSALYLCASSLTGYRTYEQYFGPGTRLTVT.

V and J are TRBV19 and TRBJ1-5; tentative D call: TRBD1 (6 bases). The CDR3 extends over 13 amino acids. The germline V and J ends were trimmed by 5 bases and 4 bases, with 9 bases remaining between them. The germline gives CDR1 LNHDA, CDR2 SQIVND (reference sequence). The CDR3 is CASSSDRNQPQHF. For the CDR3, the DNA is TGTGCCAGTAGTTCAGACAGGAATCAGCCCCAGCATTTT.

The genes are TRBV4-1 and TRBJ2-2, with a weak D call TRBD2 (6 bases). Trimming pared 1 base from V and 2 bases from J, leaving 11 bases between. The CDR3 extends over 16 amino acids. Germline CDR1 and CDR2: MGHRA and YSYEKL. CDR3 residues: CASSQVTSLNTGELFF. The CDR3 DNA reads as TGCGCCAGCAGCCAAGTAACTAGCCTAAACACCGGGGAGCTGTTTTTT.

The CDR3, as DNA: TGTGCCAGCGCCCGGGACAGTCTCAATCAGCCCCAGCATTTT. This sequence encodes CASARDSLNQPQHF. This chain connects TRBV28 to TRBJ1-5, with 7 bases aligning to TRBD1. The V gene end was trimmed by 8 bases and the J gene end by 3 bases; junction bases not matched to a gene: 7. Germline CDR1 is MDHEN and CDR2 is SYDVKM. CDR3 length: 14 residues.

J is TRBJ2-1 and V is TRBV7-2; 8 bases align to TRBD1. This CDR3 is 15 amino acids long. Germline trimming cut 1 base from V and 12 bases from J; bases unmatched to any gene: 11. The germline CDR1 and CDR2 sequences are SGHTA and FQGNSA. The CDR3 sequence is CASSLGYRDRGRQFF. In nucleotides, the CDR3 is TGTGCCAGCAGCTTAGGATACCGAGACAGGGGACGGCAGTTCTTC. Full variable domain (missing parts from reference TRBV7-2 and TRBJ2-1): GAGVSQSPSNKVTEKGKDVELRCDPISGHTALYWYRQSLGQGLEFLIYFQGNSAPDKSGLPSDRFSAERTGGSVSTLTIQRTQQEDSAVYLCASSLGYRDRGRQFFGPGTRLTVL.

The V call is TRBV4-1, the J call TRBJ1-4; D may be TRBD1 (5 bases). Germline-derived CDR1 and CDR2 are MGHRA and YSYEKL. The CDR3 runs to 14 residues. V was shortened by 1 base and J by 7 bases, with 10 bases between the two germline ends. The CDR3 spells CASSQGGVGEKLFF. The DNA of the CDR3 is TGCGCCAGCAGCCAAGGGGGCGTCGGTGAAAAACTGTTTTTT.

The chain links TRBV5-8 to TRBJ2-2; the match to TRBD1 covers 7 bases. This CDR3 spans 14 amino acids. From germline, CDR1 is SGHTS and CDR2 YDEGEE. The V and J ends lost 6 bases and 6 bases, in that order; junction bases with no gene match: 8. The DNA of the CDR3 is TGTGCCAGCACCTCGACAGGGTACCCCGGGGAGCTGTTTTTT. Protein product: CASTSTGYPGELFF.

The chain links TRBV28 to TRBJ1-4; 9 nucleotides agree with TRBD1. Germline V CDR1 and CDR2: MDHEN, SYDVKM. This CDR3 is 17 amino acids long. With V trimmed by 5 bases and J by 7 bases, 14 bases remained unmatched. CDR3 coding DNA: TGTGCCAGCAGTCCCACCCGACTGACAGGGGGTGGTGAAAAACTGTTTTTT. Translation: CASSPTRLTGGGEKLFF.

This chain uses TRBV7-3 with TRBJ2-7, with TRBD1 matching over 9 bases. The CDR3 totals 16 residues. Germline V gives CDR1 SGHTA, CDR2 FQGTGA. V dropped 1 base and J dropped 4; count of bases not matched to a gene: 8. The CDR3 reads CASSLNTGGILYEQYF. CDR3 bases: TGTGCCAGCAGCTTAAATACAGGGGGCATTCTGTACGAGCAGTACTTC.

CDR3 in DNA: TGTGCCAGCAGTGATAGCGTAGCCCGCACAGATACGCAGTATTTT. Translation gives CASSDSVARTDTQYF. The chain uses TRBV6-1 and TRBJ2-3; possibly TRBD2 for D (5 bases). The CDR3 contains 15 residues. Germline CDR1 is MNHNS and CDR2 is SASEGT. The V end lost 3 bases, the J end lost 1 base, and 11 bases lay between the germline ends.